This note documents a single T cell receptor (beta chain) sequence. Using immunoSEQ multiplex PCR, the repertoire was profiled, and TCRdb retains in-frame clones only, with some absent. The table includes around 110,000 clones, 80% to 95% detected once. CDR1 is SGHKS and CDR2 is YYEKEE in the germline V gene (reference sequence). Germline trimming cut 0 bases from V and 6 bases from J; bases unmatched to any gene: 5. CDR3 length: 14 amino acids. The sample belongs to a study of T cell changes during pregnancy in multiple sclerosis. The sequence came from a female donor with multiple sclerosis, enrolled in a pregnancy study. Sample: peripheral blood, taken in the third trimester of pregnancy. V is TRBV5-5 and J is TRBJ1-1; 7 bases fit TRBD1. The CDR3 bases are TGTGCCAGCAGCTTGGCTCTACAGGGGCCTGAAGCTTTCTTT. Translated, it gives CASSLALQGPEAFF.